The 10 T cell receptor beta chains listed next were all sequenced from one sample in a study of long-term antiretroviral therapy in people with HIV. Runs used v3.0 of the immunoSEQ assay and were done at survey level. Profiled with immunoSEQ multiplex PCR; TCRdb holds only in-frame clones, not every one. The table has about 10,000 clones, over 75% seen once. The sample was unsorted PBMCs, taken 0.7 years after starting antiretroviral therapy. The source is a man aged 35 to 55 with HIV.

The CDR3 sequence: CASSRGTSGNQETQYF. The CDR3 nucleotides are TGTGCCAGCAGTAGAGGCACGAGTGGCAACCAAGAGACCCAGTACTTC. The rearrangement uses TRBV28 and TRBJ2-5; unclear D gene. Trimming pared 5 bases from V and 0 bases from J, leaving 16 bases between. The length of the CDR3 is 16 residues. CDR1 MDHEN and CDR2 SYDVKM come from the germline V gene.

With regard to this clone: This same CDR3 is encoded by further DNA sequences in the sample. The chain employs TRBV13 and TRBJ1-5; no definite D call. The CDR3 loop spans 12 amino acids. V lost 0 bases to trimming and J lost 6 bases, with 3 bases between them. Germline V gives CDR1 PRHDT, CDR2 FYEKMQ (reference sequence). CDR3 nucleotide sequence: TGTGCCAGCAGCTTAGGCGGTCAGCCCCAGCATTTT. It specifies CASSLGGQPQHF.

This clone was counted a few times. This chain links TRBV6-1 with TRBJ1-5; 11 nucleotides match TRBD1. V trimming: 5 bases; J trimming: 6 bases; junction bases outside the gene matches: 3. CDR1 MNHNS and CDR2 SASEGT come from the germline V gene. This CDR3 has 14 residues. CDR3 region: CASSTGQGVQPQHF. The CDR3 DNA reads TGTGCCAGCAGTACGGGACAGGGGGTTCAGCCCCAGCATTTT.

The CDR3 sequence: CASGTALYEQYF. The DNA for the CDR3 is TGTGCCTCCGGGACAGCACTATACGAGCAGTACTTC. This chain uses TRBV6-5 with TRBJ2-7, with 7 bases aligning to TRBD1. Germline CDR1 and CDR2: MNHEY and SVGAGI. V was pared by 11 bases and J by 4 bases, with 8 bases of the junction left unmatched. The CDR3 contains 12 residues.

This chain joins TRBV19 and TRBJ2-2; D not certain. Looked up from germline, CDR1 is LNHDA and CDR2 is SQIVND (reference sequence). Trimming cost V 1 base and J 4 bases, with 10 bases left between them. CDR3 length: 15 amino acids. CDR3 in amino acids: CASSIAGYGTGELFF. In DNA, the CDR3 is TGTGCCAGTAGTATAGCCGGGTACGGCACCGGGGAGCTGTTTTTT.

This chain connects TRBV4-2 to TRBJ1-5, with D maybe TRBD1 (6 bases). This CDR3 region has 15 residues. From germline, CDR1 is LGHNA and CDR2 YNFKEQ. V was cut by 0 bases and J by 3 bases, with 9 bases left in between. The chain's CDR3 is CASSQEGQFNQPQHF. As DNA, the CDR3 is TGTGCCAGCAGCCAAGAAGGACAGTTCAATCAGCCCCAGCATTTT.

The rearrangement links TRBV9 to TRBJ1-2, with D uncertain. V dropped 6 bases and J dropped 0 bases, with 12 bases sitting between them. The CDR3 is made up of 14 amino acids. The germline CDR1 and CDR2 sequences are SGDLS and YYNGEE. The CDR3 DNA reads TGTGCCAGCACTTCAAGGGTCACTAACTATGGCTACACCTTC. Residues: CASTSRVTNYGYTF.

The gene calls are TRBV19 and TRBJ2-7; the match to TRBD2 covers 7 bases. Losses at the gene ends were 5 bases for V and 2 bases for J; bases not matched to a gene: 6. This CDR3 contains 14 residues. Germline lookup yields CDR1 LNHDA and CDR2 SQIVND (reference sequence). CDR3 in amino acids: CASSGAGVPYEQYF. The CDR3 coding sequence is TGTGCCAGTAGTGGGGCGGGAGTACCCTACGAGCAGTACTTC.

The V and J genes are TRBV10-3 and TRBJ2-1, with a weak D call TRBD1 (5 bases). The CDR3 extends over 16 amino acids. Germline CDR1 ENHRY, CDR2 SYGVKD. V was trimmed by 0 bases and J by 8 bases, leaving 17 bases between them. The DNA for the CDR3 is TGTGCCATCAGTGAGTCGGAATGGGCAGGGATCTATGAGCAGTTCTTC. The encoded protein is CAISESEWAGIYEQFF.

CDR3 nucleotides: TGCGCCAGCAGCCCGGGGGCGCTCACCGGGGAGCTGTTTTTT. It codes for CASSPGALTGELFF. V gene TRBV5-1 combines with J gene TRBJ2-2; TRBD1 or TRBD2 may be the D gene (6 bases each). Germline CDR1 reads SGHRS; CDR2 reads YFSETQ. Trimming stripped 4 bases from V and 4 bases from J, with 11 bases between. The CDR3 consists of 14 residues.